The TCR beta chain under discussion was sequenced for a study of blood T cell repertoires in COVID-19. Profiling relied on immunoSEQ multiplex PCR, and the TCRdb table lists in-frame clones only, not all of them. The sample gives around 16,000 clones, 85% to 90% of which show up once; 24% is in the top ten. The CDR3 is 13 residues long. Germline V gene sequence: CDR1 SGHTA, CDR2 FQGNSA. Trimming shortened V by 0 bases and J by 4 bases, and 7 bases separated the two germline ends. Material for sequencing was peripheral blood. The chain links TRBV7-2 to TRBJ2-7; D gene unclear. This TCR was recovered from a man between 60 and 75 years old with acute or convalescent COVID-19. This CDR3 reads CASSLATRYEQYF. DNA of the CDR3: TGTGCCAGCAGCTTAGCAACGAGGTACGAGCAGTACTTC.